This TCR beta chain came from a study of CD8+ T cells in alopecia areata. General study points: The treated group had a single nonresponder, limiting CD8+ expansion-response conclusions. A large proportion of expanded lesional clones were detected persisting in scalp and blood during tofacitinib. Sharing of TCRs across patients appeared less clear than in mice, possibly for HLA-related reasons.

Worth noting for this clone: Its antigen is unknown.

RNA extraction was followed by reverse transcription into cDNA, which acted as the sequencing template. Data came from immunoSEQ multiplex PCR; TCRdb stores just in-frame clones and leaves some out. The table has some 200,000 clones, 50% to 60% seen once; the top ten hold approximately 3.3%. Treatment indicated: oral pan-JAK inhibitor, 5-10 mg twice daily. Germline-derived CDR1 and CDR2 are SGHRS and YFSETQ. The CDR3 is made up of 13 amino acids. V was clipped by 5 bases and J by 4 bases; unmatched bases: 4. The receptor comes from a human donor with alopecia areata. Material: CD4+ T cells sorted from blood, obtained at week 4, from a patient treated with tofacitinib. This chain uses TRBV5-1 with TRBJ2-3, with 7 bases aligning to TRBD1. DNA for the CDR3: TGCGCCAGCAGAGAGGGGGCCTCAGATACGCAGTATTTT. Residues: CASREGASDTQYF.